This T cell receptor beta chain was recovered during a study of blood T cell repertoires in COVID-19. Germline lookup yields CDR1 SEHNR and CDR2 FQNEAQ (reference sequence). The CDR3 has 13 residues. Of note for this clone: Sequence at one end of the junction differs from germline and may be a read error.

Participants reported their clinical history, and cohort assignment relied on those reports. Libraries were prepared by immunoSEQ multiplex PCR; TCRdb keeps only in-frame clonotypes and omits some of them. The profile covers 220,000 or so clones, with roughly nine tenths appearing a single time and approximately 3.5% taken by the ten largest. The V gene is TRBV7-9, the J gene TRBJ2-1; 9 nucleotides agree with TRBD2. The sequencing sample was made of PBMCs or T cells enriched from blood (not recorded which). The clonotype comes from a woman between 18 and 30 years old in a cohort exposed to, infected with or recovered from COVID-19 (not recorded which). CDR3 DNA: TGTGCCAGCAGCCTAGCGGGGCGGAATGAGCAGTTCTTC. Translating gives CASSLAGRNEQFF.